The source of this T cell receptor beta chain is a study of T cell changes during pregnancy in multiple sclerosis. Germline V gene sequence: CDR1 SGHRS, CDR2 YFSETQ. CDR3 length: 15 residues. Clones were read by immunoSEQ multiplex PCR, and TCRdb kept only the in-frame ones, dropping some. The sample shows fewer than 65,000 clones, 90% to 95% of them seen only once. This clone was counted a single time. The chain combines TRBV5-1 with TRBJ2-5; 9 nucleotides match TRBD1. The end of the DNA aligns better with TRBJ2-7, so the J call may be wrong. This material consisted of peripheral blood, taken after pregnancy. The source is a female donor in good health, enrolled as a control in a pregnancy study. CDR3: CASSPGDRDSYEQYF. The CDR3 DNA reads as TGCGCCAGCAGCCCCGGGGACAGGGATTCCTACGAGCAGTACTTC.